These T cell receptor beta chains were read from a single sample in a study of cytomegalovirus exposure and HLA in healthy donors. Here immunoSEQ multiplex PCR was the method, and the copy in TCRdb shows in-frame clones only, minus some. The sample lists 150,000 to 200,000 clones, about two thirds seen once, with under 3.5% in the top ten. Specimen: PBMCs. The receptors were gathered from a woman aged 25 to 39 in good health and CMV-seronegative. CDR3s include the opening cysteine and the closing phenylalanine or tryptophan. The order of the fields is V gene, clone size, J gene, D gene, CDR3 protein, CDR3 DNA. A D gene is named only where the DNA matches it firmly. The listing skips clone size in some rows; elsewhere it reads once, few, many or a size class.

V gene: TRBV6-6; clone size: .; J gene: TRBJ2-1; D gene: TRBD2; CDR3 protein: CASSFGGDSGEQFF; CDR3 DNA: TGTGCCAGCAGTTTCGGGGGGGACTCCGGTGAGCAGTTCTTC
V gene: TRBV28; clone size: .; J gene: TRBJ1-1; D gene: TRBD1; CDR3 protein: CASKSTGLGTEAFF; CDR3 DNA: TGTGCCAGCAAGTCGACAGGGTTGGGCACTGAAGCTTTCTTT
V gene: TRBV7-2; clone size: .; J gene: TRBJ2-1; D gene: .; CDR3 protein: CASSFTVDNEQFF; CDR3 DNA: TGTGCCAGCAGCTTTACAGTAGACAATGAGCAGTTCTTC
V gene: TRBV28; clone size: .; J gene: TRBJ2-7; D gene: TRBD2; CDR3 protein: CASSPGGSGAYEQYF; CDR3 DNA: TGTGCCAGCAGCCCCGGGGGTAGCGGGGCTTACGAGCAGTACTTC
V gene: TRBV2; clone size: .; J gene: TRBJ1-4; D gene: .; CDR3 protein: CASTFLGEAEKLFF; CDR3 DNA: TGTGCCAGTACTTTCCTAGGGGAAGCAGAAAAACTGTTTTTT
V gene: TRBV6-6; clone size: .; J gene: TRBJ1-2; D gene: TRBD1; CDR3 protein: CASSYSDRDKGYTF; CDR3 DNA: TGTGCCAGCAGTTACTCAGACAGGGATAAGGGCTACACCTTC
V gene: TRBV6-5; clone size: .; J gene: TRBJ2-7; D gene: TRBD1; CDR3 protein: CASRPDRGYGEQYF; CDR3 DNA: TGTGCCAGCAGACCCGACAGGGGTTACGGCGAGCAGTACTTC
V gene: TRBV7-6; clone size: .; J gene: TRBJ2-2; D gene: .; CDR3 protein: CASSLQQGENTGELFF; CDR3 DNA: TGTGCCAGCAGCTTACAACAGGGAGAGAACACCGGGGAGCTGTTTTTT
V gene: TRBV27; clone size: few; J gene: TRBJ2-3; D gene: TRBD2; CDR3 protein: CASSLTGLGTDTQYF; CDR3 DNA: TGTGCCAGCAGTTTAACGGGACTAGGCACAGATACGCAGTATTTT
V gene: TRBV4-3; clone size: .; J gene: TRBJ1-5; D gene: .; CDR3 protein: CASSQDGGYNQPQHF; CDR3 DNA: TGCGCCAGCAGCCAAGATGGAGGGTACAATCAGCCCCAGCATTTT
V gene: TRBV19; clone size: .; J gene: TRBJ2-2; D gene: TRBD1; CDR3 protein: CASSKDRGRTGELFF; CDR3 DNA: TGTGCCAGTAGTAAAGACAGGGGTCGCACCGGGGAGCTGTTTTTT
V gene: TRBV7-9; clone size: few; J gene: TRBJ2-1; D gene: TRBD2; CDR3 protein: CASSLGTSGAWEQFF; CDR3 DNA: TGTGCCAGCAGCCTAGGGACTAGCGGGGCCTGGGAGCAGTTCTTC
V gene: TRBV27; clone size: .; J gene: TRBJ2-1; D gene: .; CDR3 protein: CASSSGPYNEQFF; CDR3 DNA: TGTGCCAGCAGTAGCGGCCCCTACAATGAGCAGTTCTTC
V gene: TRBV19; clone size: .; J gene: TRBJ1-2; D gene: .; CDR3 protein: CASSIFGGATYGYTF; CDR3 DNA: TGTGCCAGTAGTATTTTTGGGGGGGCGACTTATGGCTACACCTTC
V gene: TRBV4-1; clone size: .; J gene: TRBJ1-2; D gene: TRBD1; CDR3 protein: CASSQPLPGTGGGGYTF; CDR3 DNA: TGCGCCAGCAGCCAACCTCTTCCCGGGACAGGGGGTGGAGGCTACACCTTC
V gene: TRBV27; clone size: .; J gene: TRBJ2-7; D gene: TRBD1; CDR3 protein: CASSKTGGFYEQYF; CDR3 DNA: TGTGCCAGCAGTAAAACAGGGGGCTTCTACGAGCAGTACTTC
V gene: TRBV19; clone size: .; J gene: TRBJ2-1; D gene: .; CDR3 protein: CASSIDWRTEQFF; CDR3 DNA: TGTGCCAGTAGTATAGATTGGAGGACCGAGCAGTTCTTC
V gene: TRBV27; clone size: .; J gene: TRBJ1-4; D gene: .; CDR3 protein: CASSSSPGRANEKLFF; CDR3 DNA: TGTGCCAGCAGTTCCAGCCCAGGGAGGGCTAATGAAAAACTGTTTTTT
V gene: TRBV19; clone size: .; J gene: TRBJ1-1; D gene: .; CDR3 protein: CASSMLAGGNTEAFF; CDR3 DNA: TGTGCCAGTAGTATGCTAGCGGGGGGGAACACTGAAGCTTTCTTT
V gene: TRBV5-1; clone size: .; J gene: TRBJ2-1; D gene: .; CDR3 protein: CASLLGAGYNEQFF; CDR3 DNA: TGCGCCAGCCTACTGGGGGCTGGCTACAATGAGCAGTTCTTC
V gene: TRBV19; clone size: .; J gene: TRBJ2-6; D gene: TRBD1; CDR3 protein: CASSIVQGAGIGANVLTF; CDR3 DNA: TGTGCCAGTAGTATAGTCCAGGGGGCGGGTATAGGGGCCAACGTCCTGACTTTC
V gene: TRBV2; clone size: .; J gene: TRBJ2-2; D gene: TRBD1; CDR3 protein: CASSEGDRAAGELFF; CDR3 DNA: TGTGCCAGCAGTGAAGGGGACAGGGCCGCCGGGGAGCTGTTTTTT
V gene: TRBV5-1; clone size: .; J gene: TRBJ1-2; D gene: TRBD1; CDR3 protein: CASSLTGGSDYGYTF; CDR3 DNA: TGCGCCAGCAGCTTGACAGGGGGATCGGACTATGGCTACACCTTC
V gene: TRBV4-2; clone size: .; J gene: TRBJ1-1; D gene: .; CDR3 protein: CASSQGLKIEAFF; CDR3 DNA: TGTGCCAGCAGCCAAGGACTTAAAATTGAAGCTTTCTTT
V gene: TRBV10-3; clone size: few; J gene: TRBJ2-5; D gene: .; CDR3 protein: CAISPDRIETQYF; CDR3 DNA: TGTGCCATCAGCCCCGACAGGATAGAGACCCAGTACTTC
V gene: TRBV9; clone size: .; J gene: TRBJ2-5; D gene: .; CDR3 protein: CASSVGLVEETQYF; CDR3 DNA: TGTGCCAGCAGCGTAGGTCTAGTTGAAGAGACCCAGTACTTC
V gene: TRBV29-1; clone size: .; J gene: TRBJ2-5; D gene: .; CDR3 protein: CSVGDSRYLETQYF; CDR3 DNA: TGCAGCGTTGGCGATAGCCGATACCTGGAGACCCAGTACTTC
V gene: TRBV28; clone size: once; J gene: TRBJ2-7; D gene: .; CDR3 protein: CASTQRTAYEQYF; CDR3 DNA: TGTGCCAGCACCCAACGGACAGCCTACGAGCAGTACTTC
V gene: TRBV30; clone size: few; J gene: TRBJ1-5; D gene: .; CDR3 protein: CAWSVMGSNQPQHF; CDR3 DNA: TGTGCCTGGAGTGTAATGGGCAGCAATCAGCCCCAGCATTTT
V gene: TRBV12-5; clone size: .; J gene: TRBJ2-1; D gene: TRBD1; CDR3 protein: CASGTEPHRQGEEDEQFF; CDR3 DNA: TGTGCTAGTGGCACCGAACCGCATCGACAGGGGGAGGAGGATGAGCAGTTCTTC